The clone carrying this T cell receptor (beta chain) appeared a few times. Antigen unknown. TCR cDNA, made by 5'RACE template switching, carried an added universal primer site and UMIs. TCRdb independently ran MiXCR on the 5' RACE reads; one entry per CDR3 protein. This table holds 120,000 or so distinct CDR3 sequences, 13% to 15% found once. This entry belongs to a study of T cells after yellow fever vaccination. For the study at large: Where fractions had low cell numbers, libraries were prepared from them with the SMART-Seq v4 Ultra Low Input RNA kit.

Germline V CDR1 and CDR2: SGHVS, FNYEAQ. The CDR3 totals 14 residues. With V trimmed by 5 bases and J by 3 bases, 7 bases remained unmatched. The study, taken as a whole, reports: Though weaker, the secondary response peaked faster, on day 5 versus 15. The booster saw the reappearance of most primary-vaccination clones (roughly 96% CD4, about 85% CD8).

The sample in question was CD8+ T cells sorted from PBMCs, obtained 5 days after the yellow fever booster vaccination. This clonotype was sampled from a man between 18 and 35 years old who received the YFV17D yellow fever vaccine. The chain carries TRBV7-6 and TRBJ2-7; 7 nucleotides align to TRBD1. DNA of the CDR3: TGTGCCAGCAGCCCGGACCCAGGGGGCTACGAGCAGTACGTC. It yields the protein CASSPDPGGYEQYV.